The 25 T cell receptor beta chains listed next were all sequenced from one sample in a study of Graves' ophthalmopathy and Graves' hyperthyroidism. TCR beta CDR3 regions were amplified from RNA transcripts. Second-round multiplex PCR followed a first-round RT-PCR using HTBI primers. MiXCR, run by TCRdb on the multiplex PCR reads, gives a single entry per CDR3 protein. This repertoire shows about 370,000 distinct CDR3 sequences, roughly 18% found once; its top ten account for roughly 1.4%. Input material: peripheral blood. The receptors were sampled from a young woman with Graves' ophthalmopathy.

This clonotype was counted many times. CDR3 coding DNA: TGTGCCAGCAGTGAAATCGGCAGGGTGGGCGAGCAGTACTTC. It encodes CASSEIGRVGEQYF. The chain carries TRBV6-1 and TRBJ2-7; TRBD1 might be the D (5 bases). Trimming removed 2 bases from V and 6 bases from J, with 14 bases in between. Germline CDR1 is MNHNS and CDR2 is SASEGT. The CDR3 is made up of 14 amino acids.

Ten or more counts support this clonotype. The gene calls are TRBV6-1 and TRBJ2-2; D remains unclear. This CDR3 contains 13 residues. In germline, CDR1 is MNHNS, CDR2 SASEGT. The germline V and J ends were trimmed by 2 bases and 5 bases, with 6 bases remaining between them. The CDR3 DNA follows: TGTGCCAGCAGTGAATTTTTAACCGGGGAGCTGTTTTTT. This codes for CASSEFLTGELFF.

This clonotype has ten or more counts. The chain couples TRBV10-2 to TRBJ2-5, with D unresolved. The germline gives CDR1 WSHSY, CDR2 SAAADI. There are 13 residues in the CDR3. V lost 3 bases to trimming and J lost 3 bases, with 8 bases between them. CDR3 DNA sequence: TGCGCCAGCAGTGATAGGCGAGAAGAGACCCAGTACTTC. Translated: CASSDRREETQYF.

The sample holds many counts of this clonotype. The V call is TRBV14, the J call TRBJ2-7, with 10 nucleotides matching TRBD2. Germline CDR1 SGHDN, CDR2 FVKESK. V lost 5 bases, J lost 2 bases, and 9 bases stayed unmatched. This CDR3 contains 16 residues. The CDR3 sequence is CASSSVAGGLPYEQYF. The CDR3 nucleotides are TGTGCCAGCAGCAGTGTAGCGGGGGGCCTTCCCTACGAGCAGTACTTC.

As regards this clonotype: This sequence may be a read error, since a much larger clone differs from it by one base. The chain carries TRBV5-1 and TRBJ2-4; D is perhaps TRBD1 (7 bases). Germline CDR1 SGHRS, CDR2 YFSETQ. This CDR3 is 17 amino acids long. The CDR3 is CASSSGLPKGAKNTQYF. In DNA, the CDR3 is TGCGCCAGCAGCTCGGGACTCCCTAAGGGGGCCAAAAACACTCAGTACTTC.

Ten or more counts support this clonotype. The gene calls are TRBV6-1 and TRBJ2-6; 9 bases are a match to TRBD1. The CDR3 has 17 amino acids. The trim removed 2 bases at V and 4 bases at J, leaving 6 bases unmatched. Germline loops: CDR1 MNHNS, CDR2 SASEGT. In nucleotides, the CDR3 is TGTGCCAGCAGTGAATACAGGGGGCGTTCAGGGGCCAACGTCCTGACTTTC. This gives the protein CASSEYRGRSGANVLTF.

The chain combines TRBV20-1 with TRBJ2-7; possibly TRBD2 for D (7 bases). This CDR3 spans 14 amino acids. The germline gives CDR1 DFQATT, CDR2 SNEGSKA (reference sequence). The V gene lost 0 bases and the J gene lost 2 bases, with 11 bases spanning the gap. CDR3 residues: CSAREGGGPYEQYF. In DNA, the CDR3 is TGCAGTGCTAGAGAAGGCGGGGGCCCCTACGAGCAGTACTTC.

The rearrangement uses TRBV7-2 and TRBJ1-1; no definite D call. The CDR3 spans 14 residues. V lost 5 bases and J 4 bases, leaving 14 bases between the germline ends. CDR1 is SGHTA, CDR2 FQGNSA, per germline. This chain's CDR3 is CASSERVGSTEAFF. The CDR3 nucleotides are TGTGCCAGCAGCGAAAGGGTAGGGTCCACTGAAGCTTTCTTT.

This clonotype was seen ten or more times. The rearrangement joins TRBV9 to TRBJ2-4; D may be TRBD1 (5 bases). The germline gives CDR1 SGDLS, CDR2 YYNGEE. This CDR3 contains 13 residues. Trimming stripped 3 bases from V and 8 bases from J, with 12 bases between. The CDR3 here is CASSEPQGDIQYF. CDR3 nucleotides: TGTGCCAGCAGCGAGCCCCAAGGGGACATTCAGTACTTC.

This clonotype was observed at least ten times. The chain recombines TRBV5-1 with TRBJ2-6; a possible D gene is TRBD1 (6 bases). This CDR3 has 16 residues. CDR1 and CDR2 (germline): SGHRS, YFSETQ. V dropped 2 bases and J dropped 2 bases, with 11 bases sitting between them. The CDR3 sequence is CASSFTNRAGANVLTF. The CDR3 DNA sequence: TGCGCCAGCAGCTTTACCAACAGGGCTGGGGCCAACGTCCTGACTTTC.

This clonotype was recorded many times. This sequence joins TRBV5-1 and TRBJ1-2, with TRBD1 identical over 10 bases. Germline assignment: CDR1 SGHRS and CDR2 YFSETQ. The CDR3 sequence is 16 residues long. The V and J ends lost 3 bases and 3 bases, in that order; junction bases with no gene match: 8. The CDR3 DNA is TGCGCCAGCAGCTATTTCGACAGGGGGCCGTACTATGGCTACACCTTC. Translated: CASSYFDRGPYYGYTF.

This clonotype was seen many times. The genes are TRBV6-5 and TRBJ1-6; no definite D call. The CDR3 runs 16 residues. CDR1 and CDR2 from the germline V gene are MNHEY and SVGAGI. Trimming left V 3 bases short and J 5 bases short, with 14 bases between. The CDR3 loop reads CASSYLKGVDNSPLHF. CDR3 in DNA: TGTGCCAGCAGTTATCTCAAGGGTGTGGATAATTCACCCCTCCACTTT.

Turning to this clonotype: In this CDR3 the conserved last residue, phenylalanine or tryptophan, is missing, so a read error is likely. The CDR3 region has the DNA TGTGCCAGTCGTACGAACACCGGGGAGCTGTTTCTT. It specifies CASRTNTGELFL. The chain uses TRBV19 and TRBJ2-2; unclear D gene. The CDR3 length is 12 residues. Germline lookup yields CDR1 LNHDA and CDR2 SQIVND (reference sequence). The V end lost 8 bases, the J end lost 0 bases, and 4 bases lay between the germline ends.

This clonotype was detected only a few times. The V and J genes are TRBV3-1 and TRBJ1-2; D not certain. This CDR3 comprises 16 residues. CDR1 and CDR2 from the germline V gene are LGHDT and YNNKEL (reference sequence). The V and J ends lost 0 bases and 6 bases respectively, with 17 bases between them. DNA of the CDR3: TGTGCCAGCAGCCAAGATCGTCTCGCGGGAGCTAATGGCTACACCTTC. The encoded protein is CASSQDRLAGANGYTF.

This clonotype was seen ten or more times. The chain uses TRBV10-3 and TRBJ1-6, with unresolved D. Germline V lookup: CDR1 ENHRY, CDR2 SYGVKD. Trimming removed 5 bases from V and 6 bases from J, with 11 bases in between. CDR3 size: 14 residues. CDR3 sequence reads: CAISYRALNSPLHF. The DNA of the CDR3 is TGTGCCATCAGTTACCGGGCCCTTAATTCACCCCTCCACTTT.

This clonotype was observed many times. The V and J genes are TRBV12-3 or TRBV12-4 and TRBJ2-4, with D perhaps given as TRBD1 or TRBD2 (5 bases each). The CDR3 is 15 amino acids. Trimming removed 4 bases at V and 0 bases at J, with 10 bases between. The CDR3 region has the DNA TGTGCCAGCAGTTCCACGGGGCTAGCCAAAAACATTCAGTACTTC. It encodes CASSSTGLAKNIQYF.

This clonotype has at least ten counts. CDR3: CSARDGERGENTEAFF. The CDR3 DNA reads TGCAGTGCTAGAGATGGTGAAAGGGGCGAGAACACTGAAGCTTTCTTT. The chain is built from TRBV20-1 and TRBJ1-1; D is perhaps TRBD1 (5 bases). Germline CDR1 is DFQATT and CDR2 is SNEGSKA (reference sequence). The V end was cut by 0 bases, the J end by 1 base, with 15 bases between. The CDR3 extends over 16 amino acids.

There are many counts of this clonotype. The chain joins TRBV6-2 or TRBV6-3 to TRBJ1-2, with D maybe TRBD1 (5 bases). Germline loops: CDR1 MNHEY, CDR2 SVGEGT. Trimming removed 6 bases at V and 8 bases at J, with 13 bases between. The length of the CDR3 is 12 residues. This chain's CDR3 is CASRPRAEGYTF. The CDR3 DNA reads TGTGCCAGCAGACCCAGGGCTGAAGGCTACACCTTC.

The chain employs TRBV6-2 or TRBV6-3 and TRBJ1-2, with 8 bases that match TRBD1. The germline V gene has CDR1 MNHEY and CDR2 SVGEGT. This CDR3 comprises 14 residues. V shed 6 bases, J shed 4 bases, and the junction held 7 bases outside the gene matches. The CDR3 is CASSPQGVGYGYTF. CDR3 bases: TGTGCCAGCAGCCCACAGGGGGTCGGCTATGGCTACACCTTC.

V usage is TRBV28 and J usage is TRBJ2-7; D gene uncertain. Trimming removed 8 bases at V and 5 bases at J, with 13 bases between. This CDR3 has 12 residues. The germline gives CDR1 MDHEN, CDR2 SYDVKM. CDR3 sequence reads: CASGREVHEQYF. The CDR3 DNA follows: TGTGCCAGCGGTCGTGAGGTCCACGAGCAGTACTTC.

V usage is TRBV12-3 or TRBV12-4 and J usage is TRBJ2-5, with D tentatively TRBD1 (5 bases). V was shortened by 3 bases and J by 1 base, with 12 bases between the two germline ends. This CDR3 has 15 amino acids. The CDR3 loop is CASSFNGAAQETQYF. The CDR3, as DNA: TGTGCCAGCAGTTTCAATGGGGCAGCCCAAGAGACCCAGTACTTC.

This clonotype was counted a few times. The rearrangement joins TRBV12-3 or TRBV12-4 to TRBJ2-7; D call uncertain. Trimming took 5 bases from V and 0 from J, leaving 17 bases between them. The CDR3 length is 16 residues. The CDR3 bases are TGTGCCAGCAGTCCCCGTGGGCTCTCCGGCTCCTACGAGCAGTACTTC. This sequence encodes CASSPRGLSGSYEQYF.

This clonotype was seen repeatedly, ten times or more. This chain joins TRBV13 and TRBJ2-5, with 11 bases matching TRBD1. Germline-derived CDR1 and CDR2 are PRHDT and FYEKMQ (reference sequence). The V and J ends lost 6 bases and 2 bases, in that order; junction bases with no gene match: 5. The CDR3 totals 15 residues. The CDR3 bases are TGTGCCAGCAGTAGGGGACAGGGGGAACAAGAGACCCAGTACTTC. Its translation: CASSRGQGEQETQYF. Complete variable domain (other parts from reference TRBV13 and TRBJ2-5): AAGVIQSPRHLIKEKRETATLKCYPIPRHDTVYWYQQGPGQDPQFLISFYEKMQSDKGSIPDRFSAQQFSDYHSELNMSSLELGDSALYFCASSRGQGEQETQYFGPGTRLLVL.

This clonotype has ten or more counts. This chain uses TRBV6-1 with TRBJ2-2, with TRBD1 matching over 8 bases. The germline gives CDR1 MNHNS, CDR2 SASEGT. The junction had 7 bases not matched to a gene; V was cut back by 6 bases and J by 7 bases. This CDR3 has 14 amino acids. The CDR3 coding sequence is TGTGCCAGCAGCCCGACAGGGGCCCACGGGGAGCTGTTTTTT. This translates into CASSPTGAHGELFF.

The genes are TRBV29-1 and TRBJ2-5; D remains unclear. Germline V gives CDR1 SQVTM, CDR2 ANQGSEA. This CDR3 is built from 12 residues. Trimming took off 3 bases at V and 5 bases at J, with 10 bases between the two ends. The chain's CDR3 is CSVDLSSETQYF. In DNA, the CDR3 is TGCAGCGTTGACTTGTCATCGGAGACCCAGTACTTC.